Below, one T cell receptor beta chain is given with its context. There are many counts of this clonotype. It lacks a known antigen. Nothing much larger sits one base from this clone, and base qualities are not available. Library construction relied on multiplex PCR. These reads were obtained on an Illumina HiSeq 4000. iRepertoire HTBI primers and Arm-PCR amplification of CDR3 regions were used to construct TCR beta libraries. PCR products were gel purified before sequencing. In the original analysis: Across samples, about 63 TRBV and 15 or so TRBJ segments were identified and used for gene usage analysis of CDR3 amino acid clonotypes. Filtered high-quality paired reads were merged into contigs using COPE and FqMerger. BLAST was used to align contigs to IMGT TRBV, TRBD and TRBJ reference genes, and CDR3 was defined according to IMGT. Any clonotype with a frequency above 0.1% was classified as a highly expanded clone. Shannon entropy was used to measure repertoire diversity, and the Gini coefficient was used to measure V-J evenness. Public clonotypes were defined as clonotypes shared by more than one individual. TCRdb reanalyzed the raw reads on its own, using fastp at Q25 for trimming and MiXCR for clone calling, and kept in-frame beta chains. Under each unique CDR3 protein, matching rows form one entry showing the most common genes and DNA. For this entry, the V and J calls and clone size follow TCRdb and not the study's own pipeline. This sample gives under 450,000 distinct CDR3 sequences in total; roughly 23% of them show up just once. The ten biggest clones cover 25% to 30% of the sample.

Measured from the cysteine to the phenylalanine, the CDR3 is 15 residues long. This entry keeps only the CDR3 DNA: 45 bases, framed from base 1. Germline trimming amounts to 1 base on V and 1 base on J, with 0 as the count of junction bases outside the gene matches. CDR1 and CDR2 are drawn from the germline V gene: SGHAT, FQNNGV. In the paper's terms, the time point label means: persistent/refractory GD, antithyroid drugs over 5 years with positive TRAb. For both TCR sequencing and RNA sequencing, RNA was extracted from PBMCs using TRIzol. The diagnosis of Graves' disease was made according to American Thyroid Association guidelines. Patients for the study were recruited at an endocrinology department in Xi'an, China. Each patient gave roughly 10 milliliters of peripheral blood, collected in an EDTA anticoagulant tube. Ficoll Paque Plus density gradient separation was used to isolate PBMCs, and no further T cell sorting was performed. An Agilent 2100 Bioanalyzer and agarose gel were used to check RNA quality, while a NanoDrop 2000 measured RNA concentration.

These data are taken from a study of regulatory T cells in long-lasting Graves disease (dated by TCRdb to about 2021). Notes on the research overall: Persistent Graves' disease was defined as persistently positive TSH receptor autoantibodies together with antithyroid drug treatment for over 5 years. Persistent Graves' disease patients were compared with newly diagnosed Graves' disease patients by peripheral blood TCR sequencing and RNA sequencing. The study was registered as a clinical trial and conducted in China. A total of 33 samples underwent TCR sequencing, from roughly 13 patients with persistent Graves' disease and approximately 20 patients with newly diagnosed Graves' disease. Antithyroid drugs had been taken for approximately ten years on average by persistent Graves' disease patients in the clinical cohort. Here is what the overall study found, with its caveats: Sequencing and analysis were restricted to the TCR beta chain. As a limitation, the authors acknowledged that the small sample size may reduce accuracy. TRBV28, TRBJ1-2 and TRBJ2-5 were preferentially used in persistent disease, while TRBV20-1 and TRBJ2-1 were favored in newly diagnosed disease. Persistent patients shared more public clonotypes among themselves (2,741) than newly diagnosed patients did (roughly 920). Because the primary lesion, thyroid tissue, could not be accessed, the study looked at peripheral blood alone. Compared with newly diagnosed patients, persistent Graves' disease patients had lower TCR Shannon entropy and fewer highly expanded clones, which suggests clonal expansion.

The sample in question was peripheral blood mononuclear cells (PBMCs), obtained when the disease was refractory, from a patient treated with antithyroid drugs. The chain is encoded by TRBV11-2 joined to TRBJ2-2, with 7 bases matching TRBD1. The TCR comes from a woman between 40 and 50 years old with Graves disease. Donor details come from another sample of the same person, matched by shared clones. The DNA reads as follows: TGTGCCAGCAGCTTAGGGGACAGGAACACCGGGGAGCTGTTTTTT. Its amino acids are CASSLGDRNTGELFF.